Sequencing of this T cell receptor (beta chain) was carried out in a study of T cells after yellow fever vaccination. TCR cDNA, made by 5'RACE template switching, carried an added universal primer site and UMIs. Using its own MiXCR run on the 5' RACE reads, TCRdb lists one record per CDR3 protein. The sample holds 550,000 or so distinct CDR3 sequences, 15% to 20% seen once. Overall study findings and caveats: Most clones from primary vaccination were detected again post-booster (about 96% CD4, more than 85% CD8). The presence of abundant clonotypes contaminating from the bulk population was possible in FACS-sorted repertoires.

As concerns this clonotype: Its antigen remains unknown.

The V and J ends lost 5 bases and 4 bases, in that order; junction bases with no gene match: 4. The length of the CDR3 is 14 residues. CDR1 is SEHNR, CDR2 FQNEAQ, per germline (reference sequence). This sample comprised PBMCs, obtained 15 days after the yellow fever booster vaccination. This TCR derives from a man younger than 40 who received the YFV17D yellow fever vaccine. J is TRBJ2-1 and V is TRBV7-9, with 8 bases that match TRBD2. The CDR3 spells CASSISGIYNEQFF. The CDR3 DNA reads TGTGCCAGCAGCATTAGCGGGATTTACAATGAGCAGTTCTTC.